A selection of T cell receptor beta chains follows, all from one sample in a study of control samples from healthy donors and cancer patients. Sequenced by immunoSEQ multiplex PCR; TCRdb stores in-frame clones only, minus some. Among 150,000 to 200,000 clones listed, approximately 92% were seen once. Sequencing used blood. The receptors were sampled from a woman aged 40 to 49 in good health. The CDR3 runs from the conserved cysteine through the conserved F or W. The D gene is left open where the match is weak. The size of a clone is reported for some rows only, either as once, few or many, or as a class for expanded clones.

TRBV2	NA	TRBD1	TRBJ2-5	TGTGCCAGCAGTTTACAGGGGGCGGGGGAGACCCAGTACTTC	CASSLQGAGETQYF
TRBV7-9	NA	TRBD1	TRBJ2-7	TGTGCCAGCAGCGGGGGGACAGGGAGGCAGTACTTC	CASSGGTGRQYF
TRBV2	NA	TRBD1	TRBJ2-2	TGTGCCAGCAGTGAAGACAGGGGCGGATACACCGGGGAGCTGTTTTTT	CASSEDRGGYTGELFF
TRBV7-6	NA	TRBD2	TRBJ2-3	TGTGCCAGCAGCTTTCCTGGACTAGCGGGATGGGATACGCAGTATTTT	CASSFPGLAGWDTQYF
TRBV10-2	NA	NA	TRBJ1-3	TGCGCCAGCAGCGGGGAAAGGGGTGGTGGAAACACCATATATTTT	CASSGERGGGNTIYF
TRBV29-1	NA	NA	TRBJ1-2	TGCAGCGTTGAAGAAGGACGAGATGGCTACACCTTC	CSVEEGRDGYTF
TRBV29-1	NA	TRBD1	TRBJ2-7	TGCAGCGTTGAAGTAAACAGGGGGCGGTACGAGCAGTACTTC	CSVEVNRGRYEQYF
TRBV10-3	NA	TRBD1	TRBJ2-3	TGTGCCATCAGTACCGACCTGGGACAGGGGGCCACAGATACGCAGTATTTT	CAISTDLGQGATDTQYF
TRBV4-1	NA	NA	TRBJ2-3	TGCGCCAGCAGCCAATTTCATCGCGCAGATACGCAGTATTTT	CASSQFHRADTQYF
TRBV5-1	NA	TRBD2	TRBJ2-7	TGCGCCAGCAGCCCGGGACTAGCTTTCTACGAGCAGTACTTC	CASSPGLAFYEQYF
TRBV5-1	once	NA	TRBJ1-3	TGCGCCAGCAGCTTAATGACCGGAAACACCATATATTTT	CASSLMTGNTIYF
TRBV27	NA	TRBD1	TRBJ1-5	TGTGCCAGCAGGGCGACAGGGGGCGCGGTTCAGCCCCAGCATTTT	CASRATGGAVQPQHF
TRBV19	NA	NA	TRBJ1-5	TGTGCCAGCGTCGAAGGCCTAAGGAATCAGCCCCAGCATTTT	CASVEGLRNQPQHF
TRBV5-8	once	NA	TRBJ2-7	TGTGCCAGCACCTTCACGGGGAACGAGCAGTACTTC	CASTFTGNEQYF
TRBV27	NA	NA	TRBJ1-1	TGTGCCAGCAGTTTAAGTGGCGGCATGAACACTGAAGCTTTCTTT	CASSLSGGMNTEAFF
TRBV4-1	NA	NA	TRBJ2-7	TGCGCCAGCAGCCAAGATCCTATGATATTCTACGAGCAGTACTTC	CASSQDPMIFYEQYF
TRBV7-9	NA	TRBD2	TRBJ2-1	TGTGCCAGCAGCTCGGTGGCGGGGGTCGAAAATGAGCAGTTCTTC	CASSSVAGVENEQFF
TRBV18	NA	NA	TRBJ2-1	TGTGCCAGCTCACAGGGATCTTACAATGAGCAGTTCTTC	CASSQGSYNEQFF
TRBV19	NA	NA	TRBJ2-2	TGTGCCAGTAGTATAGATCACAGGGTATTGAACACCGGGGAGCTGTTTTTT	CASSIDHRVLNTGELFF
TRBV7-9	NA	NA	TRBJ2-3	TGTGCCAGCAGCGCATGGGGTAGCGCCAGCACAGATACGCAGTATTTT	CASSAWGSASTDTQYF
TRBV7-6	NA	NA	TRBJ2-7	TGTGCCAGCAGCTTCGAGGCAACTAGCTCCTACGAGCAGTACTTC	CASSFEATSSYEQYF
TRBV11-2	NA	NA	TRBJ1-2	TGTGCCAGCAGCTTAGTCGGGACTGGCTATGGCTACACCTTC	CASSLVGTGYGYTF